Shown below are 9 T cell receptor beta chains from a single sample sequenced in a study of cytomegalovirus exposure and HLA in healthy donors. Produced via immunoSEQ multiplex PCR; TCRdb's table is partial and in-frame only. The profile shows roughly 120,000 clones, about 91% of them singletons. Source material: PBMCs. All receptors derive from a man aged 18 to 30 in good health and CMV-seronegative.

This clone was seen just once. The rearrangement links TRBV7-6 to TRBJ1-5; D gene uncertain. The CDR3 is 13 residues long. The V gene lost 8 bases and the J gene lost 0 bases, with 8 bases spanning the gap. Germline lookup yields CDR1 SGHVS and CDR2 FNYEAQ. The CDR3 coding sequence is TGTGCCAGCGCTCAGTATAGCAATCAGCCCCAGCATTTT. This gives the protein CASAQYSNQPQHF.

This clone was found a few times. The gene calls are TRBV6-5 and TRBJ1-2, with TRBD1 matching 10 bases. Per germline, CDR1 MNHEY and CDR2 SVGAGI. The CDR3 extends over 15 amino acids. With 4 bases clipped from V and 7 bases from J, the junction kept 9 bases outside the gene matches. CDR3 sequence (DNA): TGTGCCAGCAGTTCGACAGGGGGCCTGGTCGGTGGCTACACCTTC. This encodes CASSSTGGLVGGYTF.

This chain joins TRBV5-4 and TRBJ2-3; 12 bases map to TRBD2. The junction had 8 bases not matched to a gene; V was cut back by 3 bases and J by 6 bases. The CDR3 runs 16 residues. From germline, CDR1 is SGHNT and CDR2 YYREEE (reference sequence). This CDR3 is CASSSSLAGGPDTQYF. Written as DNA, the CDR3 is TGTGCCAGCAGCTCATCCCTAGCGGGAGGGCCGGATACGCAGTATTTT.

Only one count was recorded for this clone. The chain links TRBV10-3 to TRBJ1-1; 8 bases map to TRBD1. The J segment lost 5 bases and the V segment lost 5 bases, leaving 4 bases of the junction unmatched. CDR1 is ENHRY and CDR2 is SYGVKD in the germline V gene. CDR3 length: 13 residues. The CDR3 is CAISQGAETEAFF. The CDR3 coding sequence is TGTGCCATCAGTCAGGGGGCAGAAACTGAAGCTTTCTTT.

The V gene is TRBV18, the J gene TRBJ1-1; D not certain. Germline loops: CDR1 KGHSH, CDR2 LQKENI. Deletions cut 3 bases from V and 5 bases from J, with 19 bases between. The CDR3 contains 16 residues. In DNA, the CDR3 is TGTGCCAGCTCACCGCTTGCGAGGTTATCAGATACTGAAGCTTTCTTT. Amino acid sequence: CASSPLARLSDTEAFF.

This chain links TRBV5-8 with TRBJ2-1; the match to TRBD2 covers 7 bases. V gave up 7 bases and J gave up 4 bases; unmatched junction bases: 11. The CDR3 is 15 amino acids. Germline CDR1 reads SGHTS; CDR2 reads YDEGEE. The CDR3 region has the DNA TGTGCCAGCGCGGGAGTCGAAAACAATTACAATGAGCAGTTCTTC. Translating gives CASAGVENNYNEQFF.

The rearrangement joins TRBV5-4 to TRBJ2-1; D gene unclear. CDR1 is SGHNT, CDR2 YYREEE, per germline (reference sequence). The V end lost 4 bases, the J end lost 0 bases, and 23 bases lay between the germline ends. CDR3 length: 19 residues. CDR3: CASSLTPNRKRYSYNEQFF. CDR3 nucleotides: TGTGCCAGCAGCCTTACGCCCAACAGAAAGAGATACTCCTACAATGAGCAGTTCTTC.

The genes are TRBV28 and TRBJ2-1, with TRBD2 identical over 8 bases. The CDR3 covers 15 residues. The V and J ends lost 4 bases and 4 bases, in that order; junction bases with no gene match: 6. Germline values: CDR1 MDHEN, CDR2 SYDVKM. The chain's CDR3 is CASSSGLGGYNEQFF. DNA for the CDR3: TGTGCCAGCAGTTCGGGACTAGGCGGTTACAATGAGCAGTTCTTC.

The chain joins TRBV19 to TRBJ2-3; possible D gene TRBD1, 6 bases. The CDR3 is 16 amino acids. The V end lost 5 bases, the J end lost 4 bases, and 19 bases lay between the germline ends. Germline V CDR1 and CDR2: LNHDA, SQIVND (reference sequence). As DNA, the CDR3 is TGTGCCAGTAGTGCCAGTTTACAGGGTATGGCAGATACGCAGTATTTT. As protein: CASSASLQGMADTQYF.